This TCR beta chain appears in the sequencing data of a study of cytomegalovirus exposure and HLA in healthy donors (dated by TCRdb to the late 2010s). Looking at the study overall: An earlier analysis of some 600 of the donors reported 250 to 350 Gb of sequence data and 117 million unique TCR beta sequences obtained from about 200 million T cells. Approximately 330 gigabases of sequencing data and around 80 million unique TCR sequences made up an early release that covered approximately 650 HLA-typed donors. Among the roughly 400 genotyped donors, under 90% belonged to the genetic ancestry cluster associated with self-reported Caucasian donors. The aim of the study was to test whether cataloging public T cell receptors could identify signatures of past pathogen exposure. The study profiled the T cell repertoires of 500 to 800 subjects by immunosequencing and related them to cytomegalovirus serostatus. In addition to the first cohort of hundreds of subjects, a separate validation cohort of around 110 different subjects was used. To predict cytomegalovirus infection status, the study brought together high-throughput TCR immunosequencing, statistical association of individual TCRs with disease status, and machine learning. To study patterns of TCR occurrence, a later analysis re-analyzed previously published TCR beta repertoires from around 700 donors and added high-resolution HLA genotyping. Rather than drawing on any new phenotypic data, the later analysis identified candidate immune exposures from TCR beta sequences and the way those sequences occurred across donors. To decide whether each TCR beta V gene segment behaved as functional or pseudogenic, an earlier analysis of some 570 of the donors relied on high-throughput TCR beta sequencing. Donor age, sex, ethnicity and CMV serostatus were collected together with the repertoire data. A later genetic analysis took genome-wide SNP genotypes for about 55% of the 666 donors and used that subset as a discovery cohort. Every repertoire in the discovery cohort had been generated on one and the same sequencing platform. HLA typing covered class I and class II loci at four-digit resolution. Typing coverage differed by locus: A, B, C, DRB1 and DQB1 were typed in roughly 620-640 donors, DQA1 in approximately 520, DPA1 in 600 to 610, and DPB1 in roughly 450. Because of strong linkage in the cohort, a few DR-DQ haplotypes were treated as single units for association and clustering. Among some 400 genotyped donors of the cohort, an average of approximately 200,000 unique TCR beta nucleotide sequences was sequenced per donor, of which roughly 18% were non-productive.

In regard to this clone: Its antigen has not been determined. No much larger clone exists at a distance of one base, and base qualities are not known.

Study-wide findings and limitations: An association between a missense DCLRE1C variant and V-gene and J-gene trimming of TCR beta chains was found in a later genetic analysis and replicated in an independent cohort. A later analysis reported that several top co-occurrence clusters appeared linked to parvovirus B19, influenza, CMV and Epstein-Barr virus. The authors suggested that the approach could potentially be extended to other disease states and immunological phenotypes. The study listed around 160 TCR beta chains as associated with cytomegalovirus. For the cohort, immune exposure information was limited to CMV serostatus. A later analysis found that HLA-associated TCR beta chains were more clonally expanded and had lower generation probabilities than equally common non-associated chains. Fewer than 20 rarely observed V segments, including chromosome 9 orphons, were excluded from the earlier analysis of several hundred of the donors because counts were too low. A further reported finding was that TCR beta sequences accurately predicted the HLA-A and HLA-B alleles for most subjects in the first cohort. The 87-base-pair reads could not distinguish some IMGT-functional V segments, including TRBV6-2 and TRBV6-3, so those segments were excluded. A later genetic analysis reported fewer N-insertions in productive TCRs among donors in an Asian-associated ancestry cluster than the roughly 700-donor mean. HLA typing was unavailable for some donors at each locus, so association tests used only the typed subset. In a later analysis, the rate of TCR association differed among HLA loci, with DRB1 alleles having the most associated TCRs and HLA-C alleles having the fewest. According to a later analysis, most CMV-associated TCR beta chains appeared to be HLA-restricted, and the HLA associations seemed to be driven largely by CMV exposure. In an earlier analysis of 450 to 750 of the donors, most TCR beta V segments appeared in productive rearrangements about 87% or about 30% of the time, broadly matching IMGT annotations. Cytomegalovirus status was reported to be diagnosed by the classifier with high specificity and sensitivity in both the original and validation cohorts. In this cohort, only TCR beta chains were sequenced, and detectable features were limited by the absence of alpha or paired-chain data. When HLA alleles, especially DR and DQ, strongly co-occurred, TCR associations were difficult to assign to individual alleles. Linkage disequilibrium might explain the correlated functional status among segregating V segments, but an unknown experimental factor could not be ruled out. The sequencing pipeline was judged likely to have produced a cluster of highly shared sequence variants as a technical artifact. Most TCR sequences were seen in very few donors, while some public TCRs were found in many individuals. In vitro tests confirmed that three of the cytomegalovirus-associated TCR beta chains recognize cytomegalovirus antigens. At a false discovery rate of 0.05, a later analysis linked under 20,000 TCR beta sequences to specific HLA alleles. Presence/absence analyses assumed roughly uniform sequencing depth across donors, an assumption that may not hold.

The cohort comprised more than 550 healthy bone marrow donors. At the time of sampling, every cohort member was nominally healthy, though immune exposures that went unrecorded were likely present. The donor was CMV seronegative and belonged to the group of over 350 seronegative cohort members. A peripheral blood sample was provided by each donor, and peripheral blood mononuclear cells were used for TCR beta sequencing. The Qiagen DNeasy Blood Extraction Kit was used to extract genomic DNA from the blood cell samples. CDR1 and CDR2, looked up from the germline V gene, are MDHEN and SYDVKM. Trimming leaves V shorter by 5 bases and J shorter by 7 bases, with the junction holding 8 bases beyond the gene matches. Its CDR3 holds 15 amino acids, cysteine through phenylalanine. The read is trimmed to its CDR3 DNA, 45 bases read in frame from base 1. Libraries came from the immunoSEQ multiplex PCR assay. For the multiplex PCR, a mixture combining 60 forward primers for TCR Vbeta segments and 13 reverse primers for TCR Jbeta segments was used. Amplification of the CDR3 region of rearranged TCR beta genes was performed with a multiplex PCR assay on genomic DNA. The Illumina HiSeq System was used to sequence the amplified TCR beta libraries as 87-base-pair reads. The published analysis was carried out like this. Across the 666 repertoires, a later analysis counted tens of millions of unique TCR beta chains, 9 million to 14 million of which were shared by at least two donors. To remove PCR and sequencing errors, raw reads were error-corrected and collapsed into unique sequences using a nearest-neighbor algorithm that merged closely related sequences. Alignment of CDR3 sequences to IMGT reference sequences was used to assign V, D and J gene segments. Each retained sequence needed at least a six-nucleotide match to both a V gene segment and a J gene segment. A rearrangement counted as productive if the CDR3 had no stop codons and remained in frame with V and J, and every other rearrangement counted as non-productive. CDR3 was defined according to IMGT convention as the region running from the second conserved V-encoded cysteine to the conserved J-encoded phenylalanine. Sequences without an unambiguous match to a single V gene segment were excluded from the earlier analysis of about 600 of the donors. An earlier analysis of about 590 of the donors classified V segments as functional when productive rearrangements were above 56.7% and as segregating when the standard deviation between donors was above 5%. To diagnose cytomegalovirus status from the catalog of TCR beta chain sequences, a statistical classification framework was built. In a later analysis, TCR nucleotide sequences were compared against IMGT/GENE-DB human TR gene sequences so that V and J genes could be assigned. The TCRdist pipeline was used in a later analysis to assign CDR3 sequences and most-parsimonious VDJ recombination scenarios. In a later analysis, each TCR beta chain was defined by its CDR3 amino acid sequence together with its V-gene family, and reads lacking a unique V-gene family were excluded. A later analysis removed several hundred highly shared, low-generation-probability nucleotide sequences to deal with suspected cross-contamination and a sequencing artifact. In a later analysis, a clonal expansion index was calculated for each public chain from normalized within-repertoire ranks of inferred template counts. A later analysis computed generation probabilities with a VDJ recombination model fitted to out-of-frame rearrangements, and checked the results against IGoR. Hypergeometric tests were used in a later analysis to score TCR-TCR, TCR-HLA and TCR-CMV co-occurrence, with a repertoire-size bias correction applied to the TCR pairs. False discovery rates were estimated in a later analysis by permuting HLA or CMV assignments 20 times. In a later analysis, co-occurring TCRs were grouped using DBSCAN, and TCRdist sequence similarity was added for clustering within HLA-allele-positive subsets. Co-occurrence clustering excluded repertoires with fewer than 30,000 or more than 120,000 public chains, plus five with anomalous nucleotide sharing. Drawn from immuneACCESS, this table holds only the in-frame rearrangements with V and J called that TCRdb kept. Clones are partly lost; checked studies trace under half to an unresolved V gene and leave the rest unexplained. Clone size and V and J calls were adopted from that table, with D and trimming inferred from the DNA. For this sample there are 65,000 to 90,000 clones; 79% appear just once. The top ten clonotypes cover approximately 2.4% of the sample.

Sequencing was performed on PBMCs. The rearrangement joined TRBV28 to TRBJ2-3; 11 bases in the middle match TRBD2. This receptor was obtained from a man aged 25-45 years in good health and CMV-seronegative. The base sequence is TGTGCCAGCAGTGGGGCTAGCGGGAGGTGGTATACGCAGTATTTT. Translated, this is CASSGASGRWYTQYF.